Presented here are 7 T cell receptor beta chains from one specimen sequenced in a study of monozygotic twins with inflammatory bowel disease. TCRdb reanalyzed the 5' RACE reads, giving one entry per CDR3 protein sequence and no DNA. The sample table includes around 97,000 distinct CDR3 sequences. The sequenced sample was blood. Source of these receptors: a human donor with ulcerative colitis or Crohn's disease, or a healthy co-twin of an affected twin (not recorded which).

The J gene is TRBJ2-6, the V gene TRBV6-1. The CDR3 is 15 amino acids. Per the germline V gene, CDR1 is MNHNS and CDR2 is SASEGT. CDR3 region: CASIFDSSGANVLTF.

The V and J genes are TRBV20-1 and TRBJ1-5; TCRdb's D call of TRBD1 is untestable without DNA. The CDR3 runs to 13 residues. Germline V gene sequence: CDR1 DFQATT, CDR2 SNEGSKA (reference sequence). CDR3 residues: CSANPQSDQPQHF.

The chain has TRBV5-5 and TRBJ2-5; lacking DNA, the TRBD1 call made by TCRdb goes unchecked. CDR3 length: 15 amino acids. CDR1 and CDR2 from the germline V gene are SGHKS and YYEKEE (reference sequence). CDR3 in amino acids: CASSLAGTGVETQYF.

The chain has TRBV6-2 or TRBV6-3 and TRBJ2-7; absent DNA, TCRdb's TRBD1 call cannot be checked. Germline V lookup: CDR1 MNHEY, CDR2 SVGEGT. The CDR3 loop spans 13 amino acids. CDR3 residues: CASREWTGYEQYF.

This chain joins TRBV5-6 and TRBJ2-1. CDR3 length: 11 amino acids. Germline CDR1 and CDR2: SGHDT and YYEEEE. The CDR3 region is CASGYGNEQFF.

The chain is built from TRBV5-1 and TRBJ2-1; TCRdb's assignment of TRBD2 cannot be checked, as there is no DNA. The CDR3 has 16 residues. In germline, CDR1 is SGHRS, CDR2 YFSETQ. The CDR3 sequence is CASSLTSGSFTREQFF. The entire variable domain, with the rest obtained from reference TRBV5-1 and TRBJ2-1, is as follows: KAGVTQTPRYLIKTRGQQVTLSCSPISGHRSVSWYQQTPGQGLQFLFEYFSETQRNKGNFPGRFSGRQFSNSRSEMNVSTLELGDSALYLCASSLTSGSFTREQFFGPGTRLTVL.

This chain joins TRBV7-8 and TRBJ2-3; TCRdb designates TRBD2, a call that cannot be tested without DNA. Germline-derived CDR1 and CDR2 are SGHVS and FQNEAQ. This CDR3 has 13 residues. The CDR3 reads CASTAGWADMQYF.